This T cell receptor (beta chain) was captured in a study of Ad26.COV2.S vaccination and SARS-CoV-2 variants. Study summary: Enrolled in COV1001, the donor was in the Ad26.COV2.S trial arm, which received the vaccine.

This clone has a single count. The CDR3 is 15 residues long. CDR1 MNHEY and CDR2 SMNVEV come from the germline V gene (reference sequence). The V end was cut by 2 bases, the J end by 6 bases, with 14 bases between. Clones were sequenced by immunoSEQ multiplex PCR, and TCRdb holds only the in-frame ones, with some missing. In the table there are about 350,000 clones, 70% to 90% of which are singletons. The treatment: some 20 received Ad26.COV2.S at low or high dose, single or two shots; 5 received placebo; per-sample allocation not given. The samples date from day 63 after the first vaccine or placebo injection.

The clonotype was recovered from a person aged 18 to 59 who received the Ad26.COV2.S COVID-19 vaccine or a placebo. The chain couples TRBV27 to TRBJ1-5, with a possible D match to TRBD1 (6 bases). Material: peripheral blood, obtained in a trial of Ad26.COV2.S vaccine versus placebo. In DNA form, the CDR3 reads TGTGCCAGCAGTTTAAGTGGGGGGCCGGGTCAGCCCCAGCATTTT. The encoded protein is CASSLSGGPGQPQHF.